The rows below give T cell receptor beta chains drawn from one sample of a study of response to subunit inactivated influenza vaccine. TCRdb used MiXCR to reprocess the RT-PCR reads, holding one entry per CDR3 protein. The sample lists hundreds of thousands of distinct CDR3 sequences; approximately 14% were seen once. Source: PBMCs from blood, taken roughly 12 days after vaccination. Receptors originate from a man in his forties or fifties who received an inactivated influenza vaccine. Both conserved end residues are part of each CDR3. A D gene is named only where the DNA matches it firmly. Rows may omit the clone size; those that give it use once, few, many or a size class.

V,J,D,size,DNA,CDR3
TRBV4-2,TRBJ2-2,.,few,TGTGCCAGCAGCAACTCCCCCGGGGTTAGGACCGGGGAGCTGTTTTTT,CASSNSPGVRTGELFF
TRBV7-2,TRBJ2-7,TRBD2,.,TGTGCCTCTTCTCCTAGCGGGAGACGCGAGCAGTACTTC,CASSPSGRREQYF
TRBV11-2,TRBJ2-7,.,.,TGTGCCAGCAGCCCCTGGGTTGGGCAGACCTACGAGCAGTACTTC,CASSPWVGQTYEQYF
TRBV7-2,TRBJ2-1,.,.,TGTGCCAGCAGCTTAGTGGGACCACTACATGAGCAGTTCTTC,CASSLVGPLHEQFF
TRBV3-1,TRBJ2-1,TRBD2,.,TGTGCCAGCAGCCAAGCTAGCGGCTTTTTTTACAATGAGCAGTTCTTC,CASSQASGFFYNEQFF
TRBV12-3/TRBV12-4,TRBJ2-3,TRBD1,few,TGTGCCAGCAGTTTCGGACAGGGAAGGGCAGATACGCAGTATTTT,CASSFGQGRADTQYF
TRBV12-3/TRBV12-4,TRBJ1-1,.,few,TGTGCCAGCACCCGGACCGGGCTTGAAGCTTTCTTT,CASTRTGLEAFF
TRBV6-2/TRBV6-3,TRBJ2-1,TRBD2,few,TGTGCCAGCAGTCCTCTTTTTCGAAGCGGGGGGGCTTCCGGGTACAATGAGCAGTTCTTC,CASSPLFRSGGASGYNEQFF
TRBV7-2,TRBJ2-1,TRBD1,.,TGTGCCAGCAGCGGAGACAGGGGACACCACAATGAGCAGTTCTTC,CASSGDRGHHNEQFF
TRBV5-1,TRBJ1-6,.,.,TGCGCCAGCAGCTTGGGTGCATCTAGGAATAATTCACCCCTCCACTTT,CASSLGASRNNSPLHF
TRBV14,TRBJ2-2,TRBD2,few,TGTGCCAGCGGCTCAGCGGGACTAAATTACGGGGAGCTGTTTTTT,CASGSAGLNYGELFF
TRBV7-2,TRBJ2-2,TRBD2,many,TGTGCCAGCAGCTTAGACGTGGGAGGGACCGGGGAGCTGTTTTTT,CASSLDVGGTGELFF
TRBV5-6,TRBJ1-5,.,.,TGTGCCAGCACCTGGCGGGGGGCTAGCAATCAGCCCCAGCATTTT,CASTWRGASNQPQHF
TRBV5-6,TRBJ2-5,.,.,TGTGCCAGCAGCTTGGGGTGGCAACGAGAGACCCAGTACTTC,CASSLGWQRETQYF
TRBV3-1,TRBJ2-3,.,.,TGTGCCAGCAGCCAAGATCCCATAATCACAGATACGCAGTATTTT,CASSQDPIITDTQYF
TRBV27,TRBJ2-7,TRBD1,few,TGTGCCAGCAGTTTTGGGACAGAAGGATACGAGCAGTACTTC,CASSFGTEGYEQYF
TRBV11-1,TRBJ2-5,.,.,TGTGCCAGCAGCCCCGGGTCCGGGGCCGCGGAAGAGACCCAGTACTTC,CASSPGSGAAEETQYF
TRBV2,TRBJ2-5,.,few,TGTGCCAGCAGTGGGGGCGCGGAGACCCAGTACTTC,CASSGGAETQYF
TRBV28,TRBJ1-5,.,few,TGTGCCAGCAGCCCCCTTGCCGGATCCAATCAGCCCCAGCATTTT,CASSPLAGSNQPQHF
TRBV3-1,TRBJ1-4,.,.,TGTGCCAGCAGCCAAGGCCAGGCGAGTGAAAAACTGTTTTTT,CASSQGQASEKLFF
TRBV11-2,TRBJ1-2,.,.,TGTGCCAGCAGCTTAGGGTTTAAGAATGGCTACACCTTC,CASSLGFKNGYTF
TRBV3-1,TRBJ2-1,.,.,TGTGCCAGCAGCCGCCGGGACCCCTCGAATGAGCAGTTCTTC,CASSRRDPSNEQFF
TRBV11-2,TRBJ2-1,TRBD2,.,TGTGCCAGCAGCTTAGATCCCAGCGGGGGGGAGCAGTTCTTC,CASSLDPSGGEQFF
TRBV6-5,TRBJ2-7,.,few,TGTGCCAGCAGTTACGGCAGGGACTCCCACGAGCAGTACTTC,CASSYGRDSHEQYF
TRBV15,TRBJ2-5,TRBD1,.,TGTGCCACCAGCACACCCCCCGGGACAGGGGCCCAAGAGACCCAGTACTTC,CATSTPPGTGAQETQYF
TRBV5-1,TRBJ2-5,.,.,TGCGCCAGCAGCTTGGTATTCAGTCGCCAAGAGACCCAGTACTTC,CASSLVFSRQETQYF
TRBV29-1,TRBJ2-3,.,few,TGCAGCGACGGGGATACGCAGTATTTT,CSDGDTQYF
TRBV29-1,TRBJ2-3,.,.,TGCAGCGGGGGAGAGAATACGCAGTATTTT,CSGGENTQYF
TRBV29-1,TRBJ2-1,TRBD2,few,TGCAGCGTTGCCTGGGGAGGGACCTACAATGAGCAGTTCTTC,CSVAWGGTYNEQFF
TRBV28,TRBJ2-2,TRBD2,many,TGTGCCAGCAGTCCAGGACTAGCGGGAAGATCGAACACCGGGGAGCTGTTTTTT,CASSPGLAGRSNTGELFF
TRBV3-1,TRBJ1-2,.,many,TGTGCCAGCAGCCAGCAGTTGTGGGGCGTCCGGGCTGGCTACACCTTC,CASSQQLWGVRAGYTF
TRBV5-1,TRBJ2-5,TRBD1,few,TGCGCCAGCAGCTTGGTAGGGGCAGGGGGCGAAGAGACCCAGTACTTC,CASSLVGAGGEETQYF
TRBV5-1,TRBJ2-7,.,few,TGCGCCAGCAGCCCCGTAGGGCAGCACTACGAGCAGTACTTC,CASSPVGQHYEQYF
TRBV7-8,TRBJ2-1,.,few,TGTGCCAGCAGCGCTCCAGCCCGGGAGCAGTTCTTC,CASSAPAREQFF
TRBV20-1,TRBJ2-3,.,few,TGCAGTGCTAGAGTAATCTTTTTCGGCACAGATACGCAGTATTTT,CSARVIFFGTDTQYF
TRBV2,TRBJ1-6,.,few,TGTGCCAGCAGTGAACGCTTGGCTTCACCCCTCCACTTT,CASSERLASPLHF
TRBV20-1,TRBJ2-5,TRBD1,few,TGCAGTGCTCACACAGGGGTCCAAGAGACCCAGTACTTC,CSAHTGVQETQYF
TRBV2,TRBJ2-1,.,.,TGTGCCAGCAGTGAGACTAGGAGCAATGAGCAGTTCTTC,CASSETRSNEQFF
TRBV5-1,TRBJ2-7,.,few,TGCGCCAGCAGCTTAATGGACTACCTCTACGAGCAGTACTTC,CASSLMDYLYEQYF
TRBV20-1,TRBJ1-5,.,.,TGCAGTGCTAGAGATGGGTTAATTCCTCAACCCCAGCATTTT,CSARDGLIPQPQHF
TRBV20-1,TRBJ1-1,.,few,TGCAGTGCTAGAGGGTGGGGGATTGCGCACACTGAAGCTTTCTTT,CSARGWGIAHTEAFF
TRBV6-1,TRBJ1-1,.,.,TGTGCCAGCAGGATATCAACGAACACTGAAGCTTTCTTT,CASRISTNTEAFF
TRBV7-2,TRBJ2-7,.,.,TGTGCCAGCAGCTCCTGGACAGCCGCCAGCTCCTACGAGCAGTACTTC,CASSSWTAASSYEQYF
TRBV11-3,TRBJ2-1,.,.,TGTGCCAGCAGCTCCGACGTGGATGAGCAGTTCTTC,CASSSDVDEQFF
TRBV7-2,TRBJ2-2,TRBD1,.,TGTGACAGCAGACGGACAGGGGGCGCCGCCGGGGAGCTGTTTTTT,CDSRRTGGAAGELFF
TRBV18,TRBJ2-6,.,few,TGTGCCAGCTCACACCCGGGATGGAAAGGGGCCAACGTCCTGACTTTC,CASSHPGWKGANVLTF
TRBV12-3/TRBV12-4,TRBJ2-1,TRBD2,many,TGTGCCAGCAGTATGCAGCGGGAGAGGAATGAGCAGTTCTTC,CASSMQRERNEQFF
TRBV12-3/TRBV12-4,TRBJ2-2,.,.,TGTGCCAGCAAAAGTCTAGGTCCCGGGGAGCTGTTTTTT,CASKSLGPGELFF
TRBV7-8,TRBJ1-1,.,.,TGTGCCAGCAGCTTAGAACGTCACAAGGTCACTGAAGCTTTCTTT,CASSLERHKVTEAFF
TRBV20-1,TRBJ1-1,.,few,TGCAGTGCTAGGAAGGGGGGCACTGAAGCTTTCTTT,CSARKGGTEAFF
TRBV4-2,TRBJ2-2,TRBD2,few,TGTGCCAGCAGCCAAGAGATACCGACTAGCTACACCGGGGAGCTGTTTTTT,CASSQEIPTSYTGELFF
TRBV7-2,TRBJ1-2,.,.,TGTGCCAGCAGCTTAGCAGACGGCGGGAGAGGCTACACCTTC,CASSLADGGRGYTF
TRBV19,TRBJ2-7,.,few,TGTGCCAGTAGTATAGGCCCTTCAAGCGGCGAGCAGTACTTC,CASSIGPSSGEQYF
TRBV7-2,TRBJ1-1,.,few,TGTGCCAGCAGCTCGGGACCGTTGAACACTGAAGCTTTCTTT,CASSSGPLNTEAFF
TRBV7-9,TRBJ2-3,TRBD1,.,TGTGCCAGCAGCCGACAGGGATTTGCAGATACGCAGTATTTT,CASSRQGFADTQYF
TRBV5-1,TRBJ1-6,.,few,TGCGCCAGCAGCTTGGAAGGGGGGTGGAATTCACCCCTCCACTTT,CASSLEGGWNSPLHF
TRBV7-2,TRBJ1-2,TRBD1,many,TGTGCCAGCAGCTCTACAGGGGGCGACTATGGCTACACCTTC,CASSSTGGDYGYTF